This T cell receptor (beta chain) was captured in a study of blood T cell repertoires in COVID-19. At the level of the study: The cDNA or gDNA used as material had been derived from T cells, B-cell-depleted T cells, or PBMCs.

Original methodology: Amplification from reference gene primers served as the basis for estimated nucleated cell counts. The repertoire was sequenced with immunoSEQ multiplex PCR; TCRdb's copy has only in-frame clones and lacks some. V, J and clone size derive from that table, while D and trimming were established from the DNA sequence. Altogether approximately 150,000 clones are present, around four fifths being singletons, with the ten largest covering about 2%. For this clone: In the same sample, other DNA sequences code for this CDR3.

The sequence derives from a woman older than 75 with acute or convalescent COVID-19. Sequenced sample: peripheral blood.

DNA for the CDR3: TGTGCCAGTTCCCGGACAGGCGAGACCCAGTACTTC. It yields the protein CASSRTGETQYF. J is TRBJ2-5 and V is TRBV19, with TRBD1 identical over 7 bases. J lost 5 bases, V lost 8 bases, and 5 bases had no gene match. Germline lookup yields CDR1 LNHDA and CDR2 SQIVND (reference sequence). The CDR3 covers 12 residues.